The source of this T cell receptor beta chain is a study of cytomegalovirus exposure and HLA in healthy donors. Primers for the PCR totalled 60 Vbeta and 13 Jbeta. The protocol was immunoSEQ multiplex PCR, while the TCRdb copy is restricted to in-frame clones and leaves out a portion. This sample has approximately 240,000 clones, with 75% to 90% found just once. With V trimmed by 6 bases and J by 2 bases, 4 bases remained unmatched. Germline lookup yields CDR1 SQVTM and CDR2 ANQGSEA. CDR3 length equals 14 residues. Sequenced sample: PBMCs. This receptor was taken from a woman under 30 in good health and CMV-seronegative. The rearrangement uses TRBV29-1 and TRBJ2-7, with TRBD2 matching 13 bases. This CDR3 reads CSVSGLAGTYEQYF. As DNA, the CDR3 is TGCAGCGTCTCGGGACTAGCGGGGACCTACGAGCAGTACTTC.